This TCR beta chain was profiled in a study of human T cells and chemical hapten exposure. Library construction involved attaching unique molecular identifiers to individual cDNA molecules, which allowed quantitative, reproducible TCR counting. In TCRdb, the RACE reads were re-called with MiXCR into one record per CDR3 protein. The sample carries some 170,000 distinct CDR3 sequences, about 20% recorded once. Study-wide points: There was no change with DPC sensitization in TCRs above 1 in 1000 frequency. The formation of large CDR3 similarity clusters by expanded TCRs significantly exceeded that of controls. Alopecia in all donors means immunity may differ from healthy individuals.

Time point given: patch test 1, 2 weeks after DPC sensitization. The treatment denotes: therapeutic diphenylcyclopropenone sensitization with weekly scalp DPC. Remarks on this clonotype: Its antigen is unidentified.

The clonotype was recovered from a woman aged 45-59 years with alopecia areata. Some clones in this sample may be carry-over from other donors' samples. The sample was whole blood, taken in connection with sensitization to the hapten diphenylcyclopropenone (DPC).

CDR3 amino acids: CASSSPRLRDSYEQYF. For the CDR3, the DNA is TGTGCCAGCAGTTCTCCTCGATTGCGTGACTCCTACGAGCAGTACTTC. J is TRBJ2-7 and V is TRBV6-5; D remains ambiguous. CDR3 length: 16 residues. V was pared by 4 bases and J by 0 bases, with 16 bases between. The germline CDR1 and CDR2 sequences are MNHEY and SVGAGI.